This T cell receptor beta chain was sequenced in a study of blood T cells in healthy people across ages (dated by TCRdb to between 2015 and 2016). About the study as a whole: In model experiments, template switching captured about one uniquely barcoded TCR beta cDNA molecule for every two T cells. For two donors (one aged 18 to 29 and one aged 80 or older), the study analyzed two additional independent replicas of 1 million unique cDNA reads from the same blood draw. The study measured age-related changes in TCR beta repertoire diversity using deep sequencing normalized with unique cDNA molecular identifiers. The donors were split into four age groups: young (average around 15 years), middle-aged (roughly 40), aged (about 62) and long-lived (roughly 77). To avoid experimental bias, donors of different ages were randomly spread across the sequencing lanes. Overall study outcomes, separate from this receptor: The CMV infection status of donors was not known, potentially confounding age-related changes in expanded clonotypes. Compared with the aged group, more naive CD4+ T cells, fewer expanded clones and increased TCR diversity were shown by the long-lived group, suggesting age selection. Since profiling was done on bulk unsorted PBMCs, naive and antigen-experienced compartments could not be conclusively compared. Estimates of total diversity based on one million sequenced T cells were regarded as lower bounds and as underestimates. A strong correlation was found between observed TCR beta diversity and the percentage of naive T cells measured by flow cytometry. As age increased, observed TCR beta diversity per million T cells dropped in a roughly linear way, and a significant reduction was already evident by age approximately 40.

The library came from 5' RACE. Instrument on record: Illumina HiSeq 2500. A second PCR of about 7 to 12 cycles was run with a J-beta primer mix and a sample-barcoded 5' primer. A unique molecular identifier was introduced onto each TCR beta cDNA molecule by a template-switch 5' adaptor carrying 12 random nucleotides. Each sample yielded at least 3 million CDR3-containing paired-end reads. The Mint cDNA synthesis kit, primed by a TRBC-specific oligonucleotide, was used to synthesize first-strand cDNA from all RNA. All cDNA was treated with uracil-DNA glycosylase and then went through a first 18-cycle PCR with the universal primers M1SS and BC2_uni_R. As for how the authors treated the data: Each sample was normalized by randomly selecting 1 million high-quality reads, each carrying a distinct molecular identifier. Instead of being binned into consensus sequences, reads with shared molecular identifiers were discarded. MiTCR, with a Q25 quality threshold and the strictest error-elimination algorithm, was used for CDR3 identification, clonotype clustering and error correction. A nonparametric unseen species model using Euler transformation provided a lower-bound estimate of total TCR beta diversity. TCRdb trimmed public reads at Q25 via fastp, called clones via MiXCR and kept in-frame beta chains. Entries are consolidated by CDR3 protein sequence, retaining the most common genes and DNA. These V and J calls rely on TCRdb rather than the paper's analysis. This sample lists 870,000 or so distinct CDR3 sequences; more than 25% were detected once. Roughly 17% of the sample is taken by the ten largest.

This clonotype was observed at least ten times. What antigen it recognizes has not been identified. No base-level quality is on record; no much larger clone is a single base apart. V is pruned by 8 bases and J by 7 bases, leaving 14 bases of the junction without a gene match. Per the germline V gene, MNHEY is the CDR1 and SVGAGI is the CDR2. Including cysteine and phenylalanine, the CDR3 has 14 amino acids. Only the CDR3 part of the read is kept: 42 bases, read in frame from the first base. The donors were 40 or so Caucasian individuals from Russia, aged roughly 6 to 100 years, who were systemically healthy. Around 9.8 milliliters of peripheral blood were collected from each donor into EDTA-treated Vacutainer tubes. Ficoll-Paque density-gradient centrifugation was used to isolate PBMCs, with at least 7 million per sample. Total RNA, at least 5.5 micrograms per sample, was extracted from PBMCs with Trizol reagent. For every donor, an aliquot of PBMCs went through flow cytometry to measure the percentages of naive CD45RAhigh/CD27high T cells.

The rearrangement combines TRBV6-5 with TRBJ2-7; the junction holds 7 bases that match TRBD1. Specimen: blood. This TCR was recovered from a woman aged 80 or over in good health. The CDR3 amino acid sequence is: CASAPTGPGTEQYF. Here is the DNA: TGTGCCAGCGCTCCGACAGGGCCCGGAACAGAGCAGTACTTC.